A selection of T cell receptor beta chains follows, all from one sample in a study of blood T cells in healthy people across ages. TCRdb redid the calling of the 5' RACE reads with MiXCR, one entry per CDR3 protein. The repertoire holds over 600,000 distinct CDR3 sequences, over 40% seen once, with 25% to 35% in the top ten. Specimen: blood. All receptors come from a man aged 80 or over in good health. Both conserved end residues are part of each CDR3. A D gene is named only where the DNA matches it firmly. Clone sizes are given selectively: once, few, many, or a class where the clone is expanded.

j_gene: TRBJ1-1
abundance: many
v_gene: TRBV7-9
d_gene: -
CDR3aa: CASSVGRNTEAFF
CDR3nt: TGTGCCAGCAGCGTGGGGCGGAACACTGAAGCTTTCTTT

j_gene: TRBJ2-2
abundance: -
v_gene: TRBV4-3
d_gene: TRBD2
CDR3aa: CANSQVLGRGPVNTGELFF
CDR3nt: TGCGCCAACAGCCAAGTTCTGGGGAGGGGCCCTGTGAACACCGGGGAGCTGTTTTTT

j_gene: TRBJ2-1
abundance: -
v_gene: TRBV6-5
d_gene: -
CDR3aa: CASSYTNKNEQFF
CDR3nt: TGTGCCAGCAGTTATACCAACAAAAATGAGCAGTTCTTC

j_gene: TRBJ2-7
abundance: few
v_gene: TRBV7-9
d_gene: -
CDR3aa: CASSLAVGAGLLEEQYF
CDR3nt: TGTGCCAGCAGCTTAGCCGTCGGGGCAGGGCTATTGGAAGAGCAGTACTTC

j_gene: TRBJ2-5
abundance: few
v_gene: TRBV7-7
d_gene: TRBD1
CDR3aa: CASSLSGTGVETQYF
CDR3nt: TGTGCCAGCAGCTTAAGCGGGACAGGGGTAGAGACCCAGTACTTC

j_gene: TRBJ1-2
abundance: -
v_gene: TRBV12-3/TRBV12-4
d_gene: -
CDR3aa: CASSLAQGTENGYTF
CDR3nt: TGTGCCAGCAGTTTAGCTCAAGGGACGGAGAATGGCTACACCTTC

j_gene: TRBJ2-3
abundance: few
v_gene: TRBV20-1
d_gene: -
CDR3aa: CSASRRDVATDTQYF
CDR3nt: TGCAGTGCTAGCCGGCGGGATGTGGCGACAGATACGCAGTATTTT

j_gene: TRBJ1-5
abundance: few
v_gene: TRBV7-2
d_gene: -
CDR3aa: CASSLDADQPQHF
CDR3nt: TGTGCCAGCAGCTTAGACGCAGATCAGCCCCAGCATTTT

j_gene: TRBJ2-1
abundance: few
v_gene: TRBV6-2/TRBV6-3
d_gene: -
CDR3aa: CASREQGLSYNEQFF
CDR3nt: TGTGCCAGCAGGGAACAGGGCCTCTCCTACAATGAGCAGTTCTTC

j_gene: TRBJ2-5
abundance: few
v_gene: TRBV11-3
d_gene: -
CDR3aa: CASSPATWETQYF
CDR3nt: TGTGCCAGCAGCCCAGCTACCTGGGAGACCCAGTACTTC

j_gene: TRBJ2-1
abundance: -
v_gene: TRBV11-2
d_gene: -
CDR3aa: CASSLDSMNEQFF
CDR3nt: TGTGCCAGCAGCTTAGATTCCATGAATGAGCAGTTCTTC

j_gene: TRBJ1-5
abundance: once
v_gene: TRBV3-1
d_gene: -
CDR3aa: CASSRGVFQPQHF
CDR3nt: TGTGCCAGCAGCCGGGGGGTCTTTCAGCCCCAGCATTTT

j_gene: TRBJ2-7
abundance: -
v_gene: TRBV20-1
d_gene: -
CDR3aa: CSAHILSEQYF
CDR3nt: TGCAGTGCTCATATACTGTCCGAGCAGTACTTC

j_gene: TRBJ2-2
abundance: few
v_gene: TRBV7-9
d_gene: -
CDR3aa: CASSYMPVTNTGELFF
CDR3nt: TGTGCCAGCAGCTATATGCCGGTAACGAACACCGGGGAGCTGTTTTTT

j_gene: TRBJ1-2
abundance: -
v_gene: TRBV10-1
d_gene: TRBD1
CDR3aa: CASSERTGRGGYTF
CDR3nt: TGCGCCAGCAGTGAAAGGACAGGACGGGGAGGCTACACCTTC

j_gene: TRBJ1-6
abundance: few
v_gene: TRBV20-1
d_gene: TRBD1
CDR3aa: CSARRTGPNSPLHF
CDR3nt: TGCAGTGCTCGTCGGACAGGGCCTAATTCGCCCCTCCACTTT

j_gene: TRBJ2-7
abundance: -
v_gene: TRBV20-1
d_gene: -
CDR3aa: CSARVWSSSYEQYF
CDR3nt: TGCAGTGCTAGAGTATGGAGTAGCTCCTACGAGCAGTACTTC

j_gene: TRBJ1-1
abundance: -
v_gene: TRBV5-1
d_gene: -
CDR3aa: CASSGAGLNTEAFF
CDR3nt: TGCGCCAGCAGCGGGGCAGGGTTGAACACTGAAGCTTTCTTT

j_gene: TRBJ2-7
abundance: -
v_gene: TRBV7-8
d_gene: -
CDR3aa: CASSQPPNRVGYEQYF
CDR3nt: TGTGCCAGCAGCCAACCCCCTAACAGGGTGGGGTACGAGCAGTACTTC

j_gene: TRBJ1-2
abundance: -
v_gene: TRBV28
d_gene: TRBD1
CDR3aa: CASSFGAGGPSSYTF
CDR3nt: TGTGCCAGCAGTTTCGGGGCAGGGGGTCCCTCTAGCTACACCTTC

j_gene: TRBJ2-1
abundance: few
v_gene: TRBV9
d_gene: -
CDR3aa: CASSVVGAQSGGNEQFF
CDR3nt: TGTGCCAGCAGCGTAGTAGGGGCTCAATCAGGAGGCAATGAGCAGTTCTTC

j_gene: TRBJ2-1
abundance: few
v_gene: TRBV18
d_gene: -
CDR3aa: CASSPQRAWGEEQFF
CDR3nt: TGTGCCAGCTCACCACAAAGGGCCTGGGGCGAGGAGCAGTTCTTC

j_gene: TRBJ2-5
abundance: few
v_gene: TRBV5-1
d_gene: -
CDR3aa: CASSSSGPETQYF
CDR3nt: TGCGCCAGCAGCTCGTCGGGACCAGAGACCCAGTACTTC

j_gene: TRBJ2-3
abundance: -
v_gene: TRBV27
d_gene: TRBD2
CDR3aa: CASAPSSIAGELTDTQYF
CDR3nt: TGTGCCAGTGCCCCCTCCTCGATAGCGGGAGAGCTCACAGATACGCAGTATTTT

j_gene: TRBJ2-6
abundance: many
v_gene: TRBV11-2
d_gene: -
CDR3aa: CASSFLRGRRANVLTF
CDR3nt: TGTGCCAGCAGCTTTCTCAGGGGCCGAAGGGCCAACGTCCTGACTTTC

j_gene: TRBJ2-7
abundance: -
v_gene: TRBV4-2
d_gene: TRBD2
CDR3aa: CASSQAPTGGPYEQYF
CDR3nt: TGTGCCAGCAGCCAAGCGCCTACGGGGGGGCCCTACGAGCAGTACTTC

j_gene: TRBJ2-7
abundance: once
v_gene: TRBV4-1
d_gene: TRBD1
CDR3aa: CASSQFTGGASYEQYF
CDR3nt: TGCGCCAGCAGCCAATTCACAGGGGGCGCTTCCTACGAGCAGTACTTC

j_gene: TRBJ2-7
abundance: many
v_gene: TRBV7-2
d_gene: TRBD1
CDR3aa: CASSPDRGSYEQYF
CDR3nt: TGTGCCAGCAGCCCGGACAGGGGCTCCTACGAGCAGTACTTC

j_gene: TRBJ2-1
abundance: -
v_gene: TRBV7-2
d_gene: TRBD2
CDR3aa: CASSSGTSGRVSSYNEQFF
CDR3nt: TGTGCCAGCAGCTCAGGGACTAGCGGGAGGGTAAGCTCCTACAATGAGCAGTTCTTC

j_gene: TRBJ2-1
abundance: many
v_gene: TRBV6-1
d_gene: -
CDR3aa: CASSTNRPGTYYNEQFF
CDR3nt: TGTGCCAGCAGTACCAATCGACCCGGGACCTACTACAATGAGCAGTTCTTC

j_gene: TRBJ2-3
abundance: -
v_gene: TRBV15
d_gene: -
CDR3aa: CSTTEGKVPTDTQYF
CDR3nt: TGTTCCACCACAGAGGGCAAGGTGCCCACAGATACGCAGTATTTT

j_gene: TRBJ2-3
abundance: few
v_gene: TRBV4-3
d_gene: -
CDR3aa: CASSQGLLSGTDTQYF
CDR3nt: TGCGCCAGCAGCCAAGGACTCCTCTCCGGAACAGATACGCAGTATTTT

j_gene: TRBJ2-7
abundance: few
v_gene: TRBV20-1
d_gene: -
CDR3aa: CSAPGYSSYEQYF
CDR3nt: TGCAGTGCCCCCGGCTACAGCTCCTACGAGCAGTACTTC

j_gene: TRBJ2-1
abundance: many
v_gene: TRBV7-3
d_gene: TRBD1
CDR3aa: CASSRQGGLYNEQFF
CDR3nt: TGTGCCAGCTCGCGACAGGGCGGACTGTACAATGAGCAGTTCTTC

j_gene: TRBJ2-5
abundance: -
v_gene: TRBV7-9
d_gene: TRBD2
CDR3aa: CASSPRGVQETLYF
CDR3nt: TGTGCCAGCAGCCCCCGGGGGGTCCAAGAGACCCTGTACTTC

j_gene: TRBJ2-5
abundance: once
v_gene: TRBV11-2
d_gene: -
CDR3aa: CASSLGTGRGRETQYF
CDR3nt: TGTGCCAGCAGCTTAGGGACTGGCCGGGGGAGAGAGACTCAGTACTTC

j_gene: TRBJ2-7
abundance: few
v_gene: TRBV21-1
d_gene: -
CDR3aa: CASTQPGLYTYEQYF
CDR3nt: TGTGCCAGCACCCAACCGGGATTGTATACCTACGAGCAGTACTTC

j_gene: TRBJ2-3
abundance: few
v_gene: TRBV5-5
d_gene: TRBD1
CDR3aa: CASIIGVGTVTDTQYF
CDR3nt: TGTGCCAGCATCATAGGGGTCGGGACAGTCACAGATACGCAGTATTTT

j_gene: TRBJ1-2
abundance: -
v_gene: TRBV7-2
d_gene: -
CDR3aa: CASSLEIRTAHYTF
CDR3nt: TGTGCCAGCAGCTTAGAAATTCGAACAGCCCACTACACCTTC

j_gene: TRBJ2-3
abundance: once
v_gene: TRBV7-2
d_gene: TRBD2
CDR3aa: CASSLGGRARGDTQYF
CDR3nt: TGTGCCAGCAGCTTAGGCGGGAGAGCCCGGGGGGATACGCAGTATTTT

j_gene: TRBJ2-3
abundance: -
v_gene: TRBV30
d_gene: -
CDR3aa: CAWGRDTDTQYF
CDR3nt: TGTGCCTGGGGGCGAGACACAGATACGCAGTATTTT

j_gene: TRBJ2-7
abundance: many
v_gene: TRBV27
d_gene: -
CDR3aa: CASRGWGVGEQYF
CDR3nt: TGTGCCAGCAGGGGCTGGGGAGTAGGCGAGCAGTACTTC